The 26 T cell receptor beta chains in this list originate from one sample, sequenced in a study of blood T cell repertoires in COVID-19. Repertoires were generated with immunoSEQ multiplex PCR, while TCRdb's copy carries only in-frame clones and drops some. Of about 170,000 clones in the sample, approximately 85% were seen once. The specimen sequenced was peripheral blood. The receptors come from a man between 60 and 75 years old who had recovered from COVID-19.

DNA of the CDR3: TGTGCCAGCAGCGTAGTTGGGGGGGCAAACAATGAGCAGTTCTTC. Its translation: CASSVVGGANNEQFF. J is TRBJ2-1 and V is TRBV9, with D possibly being TRBD2 (7 bases). The CDR3 extends over 15 amino acids. Germline V gene data show CDR1 as SGDLS and CDR2 as YYNGEE. Trimming pared 0 bases from V and 5 bases from J, leaving 12 bases between.

In its sample, this clone was seen once. The rearrangement links TRBV5-1 to TRBJ2-2; TRBD2 matches 7 bases. Germline CDR1 and CDR2: SGHRS and YFSETQ. The CDR3 is 12 residues long. The V segment lost 4 bases and the J segment 7 bases; nucleotides outside the gene matches: 1. The CDR3 nucleotides are TGCGCCAGCAGCGCGGGGGACGGGGAGCTGTTTTTT. Translation gives CASSAGDGELFF.

The chain employs TRBV19 and TRBJ1-3, with D possibly matching TRBD1 (6 bases). CDR3 length: 15 residues. V was pared by 6 bases and J by 0 bases, with 12 bases between. Germline CDR1 and CDR2: LNHDA and SQIVND (reference sequence). The CDR3 region is CASRRDTNSGNTIYF. In DNA, the CDR3 is TGTGCCAGTAGACGGGACACAAACTCTGGAAACACCATATATTTT.

The V and J genes are TRBV25-1 and TRBJ2-5, with D perhaps matching TRBD2 (5 bases). CDR1 is MGHDK, CDR2 SYGVNS, per germline. The CDR3 is made up of 16 amino acids. V gave up 2 bases and J gave up 5 bases, with 18 bases separating them. The CDR3 DNA reads as TGTGCCAGCAGTGAACCTCGTGGGCTAGGACTGGAGACCCAGTACTTC. Residues: CASSEPRGLGLETQYF.

The J gene is TRBJ2-3, the V gene TRBV20-1; D is undetermined. Per the germline V gene, CDR1 is DFQATT and CDR2 is SNEGSKA (reference sequence). This CDR3 is 14 amino acids long. V lost 3 bases to trimming and J lost 2 bases, with 12 bases between them. The CDR3 here is CSASSHNPTDTQYF. CDR3 bases: TGCAGTGCTAGTTCCCACAACCCCACAGATACGCAGTATTTT.

The chain combines TRBV7-3 with TRBJ1-1; D is possibly TRBD1 (6 bases). V was clipped by 4 bases and J by 1 base, with 10 bases between them. The germline gives CDR1 SGHTA, CDR2 FQGTGA. The CDR3 spans 14 residues. CDR3 residues: CASSSQTGNTEAFF. The CDR3 bases are TGTGCCAGCAGCTCTCAGACAGGGAACACTGAAGCTTTCTTT.

The V and J genes are TRBV9 and TRBJ1-1, with a tentative D call TRBD1 (5 bases). There are 14 residues in the CDR3. V was pared by 1 base and J by 1 base, with 8 bases between. Germline assignment: CDR1 SGDLS and CDR2 YYNGEE. CDR3 bases: TGTGCCAGCAGCGTATCCACAGGGAACACTGAAGCTTTCTTT. Amino acids: CASSVSTGNTEAFF.

The table lists this clone with a few counts. The rearrangement uses TRBV11-2 and TRBJ1-5, with 10 bases fitting TRBD1. V dropped 5 bases and J dropped 5; count of bases not matched to a gene: 6. Germline V gene sequence: CDR1 SGHAT, CDR2 FQNNGV. The CDR3 loop spans 15 amino acids. The CDR3 nucleotides read TGTGCCAGCAGCCCAACCGGGACAGGGGATCAGCCCCAGCATTTT. This translates into CASSPTGTGDQPQHF.

The gene calls are TRBV7-9 and TRBJ2-7; 8 positions match TRBD1. V shed 8 bases, J shed 2 bases, and the junction held 11 bases outside the gene matches. The CDR3 consists of 15 residues. Germline CDR1 and CDR2: SEHNR and FQNEAQ (reference sequence). The CDR3 is CASGKKGQDAYEQYF. In nucleotides, the CDR3 is TGTGCCAGCGGAAAAAAGGGACAGGACGCCTACGAGCAGTACTTC. Supplemented by reference TRBV7-9 and TRBJ2-7, the full variable domain reads DTGVSQNPRHKITKRGQNVTFRCDPISEHNRLYWYRQTLGQGPEFLTYFQNEAQLEKSRLLSDRFSAERPKGSFSTLEIQRTEQGDSAMYLCASGKKGQDAYEQYFGPGTRLTVT.

The chain recombines TRBV2 with TRBJ1-1; 7 positions match TRBD1. Trimming took 4 bases from V and 3 from J; bases not matched to a gene: 5. CDR1 and CDR2 (germline): SNHLY, FYNNEI. This CDR3 spans 14 amino acids. The CDR3: CASSAETGYTEAFF. The CDR3 bases are TGTGCCAGCAGTGCCGAGACAGGGTACACTGAAGCTTTCTTT. The variable domain in full, completed from reference TRBV2 and TRBJ1-1, reads EPEVTQTPSHQVTQMGQEVILRCVPISNHLYFYWYRQILGQKVEFLVSFYNNEISEKSEIFDDQFSVERPDGSNFTLKIRSTKLEDSAMYFCASSAETGYTEAFFGQGTRLTVV.

The CDR3, as DNA: TGTGCCTGGACTCCCGCGGGTATCCGGGATTATGAAAAACTGTTTTTT. Its translation: CAWTPAGIRDYEKLFF. The chain has TRBV30 and TRBJ1-4; D uncertain. The CDR3 loop spans 16 amino acids. V was shortened by 4 bases and J by 6 bases, with 21 bases between the two germline ends. Germline CDR1 is GTSNPN and CDR2 is SVGIG (reference sequence).

The chain uses TRBV24-1 and TRBJ2-3, with 7 positions matching TRBD1. The ends lost 3 bases at V and 2 bases at J; junction bases unmatched: 10. The CDR3 length is 17 residues. Germline CDR1 is KGHDR and CDR2 is SFDVKD. CDR3 amino acids: CATSDLKRQGHTDTQYF. In DNA form, the CDR3 reads TGTGCCACCAGTGATCTTAAACGACAGGGACACACAGATACGCAGTATTTT.

Concerning this clone itself: The junction does not match germline at one end; this may be a read error. V gene TRBV7-7 combines with J gene TRBJ2-1, with 8 bases that match TRBD1. CDR1 is SSHAT, CDR2 FNYEAQ, per germline (reference sequence). This CDR3 is 16 amino acids long. The CDR3: CASSPQQPGQGDEQFF. The CDR3 DNA is TGTGCTAGCAGCCCACAACAGCCCGGACAGGGAGATGAGCAGTTCTTC.

There are a few counts of this clone. V usage is TRBV6-5 and J usage is TRBJ1-5; no clear D. CDR3 length equals 14 residues. Deletions cut 0 bases from V and 6 bases from J, with 9 bases between. The germline CDR1 and CDR2 sequences are MNHEY and SVGAGI. The CDR3 loop is CASSYSVGSQPQHF. In nucleotides, the CDR3 is TGTGCCAGCAGTTACTCGGTAGGGAGTCAGCCCCAGCATTTT.

This chain uses TRBV5-4 with TRBJ2-7; D ambiguous. The CDR3 sequence is 13 residues long. Germline V lookup: CDR1 SGHNT, CDR2 YYREEE (reference sequence). V lost 5 bases and J lost 7, with 16 bases in between. The CDR3 DNA follows: TGTGCCAGCAGTCTGGCCCCGCCGGAGGAGCAGTACTTC. Translation: CASSLAPPEEQYF.

This clone appeared once. This chain links TRBV30 with TRBJ1-2; D gene uncertain. Germline CDR1 and CDR2: GTSNPN and SVGIG (reference sequence). This CDR3 has 12 amino acids. V was pared by 4 bases and J by 9 bases, with 15 bases between. The DNA of the CDR3 is TGTGCCTGGAATCGGGCAGGACTCAGCTACACCTTC. Translation gives CAWNRAGLSYTF.

The chain combines TRBV7-9 with TRBJ1-1; D unresolved. CDR3 length: 16 residues. V lost 4 bases and J lost 1, with 16 bases in between. The germline V gene has CDR1 SEHNR and CDR2 FQNEAQ (reference sequence). Here the CDR3 DNA reads TGTGCCAGCAGCTCCCCGTCGGGTTTGGGGAACACTGAAGCTTTCTTT. As protein: CASSSPSGLGNTEAFF.

The V gene is TRBV19, the J gene TRBJ2-5, with TRBD1 identical over 7 bases. CDR1 and CDR2 from the germline V gene are LNHDA and SQIVND (reference sequence). CDR3 length: 13 residues. Trimming took 7 bases from V and 3 from J; bases not matched to a gene: 5. Here the CDR3 DNA reads TGTGCCAGTAACAGGGGTAGGGAAGAGACCCAGTACTTC. The encoded protein is CASNRGREETQYF.

The chain has TRBV9 and TRBJ1-1; D unclear. The CDR3 covers 15 residues. Germline lookup yields CDR1 SGDLS and CDR2 YYNGEE. V was shortened by 0 bases and J by 6 bases, with 15 bases between the two germline ends. The CDR3 DNA is TGTGCCAGCAGCGTAGGAGTCGGAGGAACATCTGAAGCTTTCTTT. Protein: CASSVGVGGTSEAFF.

This clone has just a few counts. The rearrangement links TRBV5-1 to TRBJ1-2; 7 bases are a match to TRBD1. Germline CDR1 and CDR2: SGHRS and YFSETQ. The ends lost 4 bases at V and 1 base at J; junction bases unmatched: 4. This CDR3 has 14 amino acids. CDR3 in amino acids: CASSEGTVNYGYTF. As DNA, the CDR3 is TGCGCCAGCAGCGAAGGGACAGTTAACTATGGCTACACCTTC. Full variable domain (remainder filled in from reference TRBV5-1 and TRBJ1-2): KAGVTQTPRYLIKTRGQQVTLSCSPISGHRSVSWYQQTPGQGLQFLFEYFSETQRNKGNFPGRFSGRQFSNSRSEMNVSTLELGDSALYLCASSEGTVNYGYTFGSGTRLTVV.

The chain is built from TRBV9 and TRBJ2-1; TRBD1 is a possible D gene (7 bases). V shed 0 bases and J shed 4 bases, with 14 bases lying between them. This CDR3 has 16 residues. Germline V gene lookup returns CDR1 SGDLS and CDR2 YYNGEE. This CDR3 reads CASSVVEGARYNEQFF. In DNA, the CDR3 is TGTGCCAGCAGCGTAGTGGAGGGGGCGCGATACAATGAGCAGTTCTTC.

V usage is TRBV15 and J usage is TRBJ2-7, with 7 bases aligning to TRBD2. V lost 2 bases, J lost 3 bases, and 4 bases stayed unmatched. The CDR3 is made up of 14 amino acids. Germline V gene sequence: CDR1 LNHNV, CDR2 YYDKDF (reference sequence). The CDR3 coding sequence is TGTGCCACCAGCAGACTGGCGGGGGTCTACGAGCAGTACTTC. This sequence encodes CATSRLAGVYEQYF.

V is TRBV5-1 and J is TRBJ2-1; weak D call: TRBD2 (5 bases). CDR3 length: 15 residues. Per the germline V gene, CDR1 is SGHRS and CDR2 is YFSETQ. V lost 4 bases and J 10 bases, leaving 21 bases between the germline ends. The CDR3: CASSLVPDGGQEQFF. CDR3 nucleotide sequence: TGCGCCAGCAGCCTGGTCCCGGATGGAGGTCAGGAGCAGTTCTTC.

The chain recombines TRBV5-4 with TRBJ2-3, with D maybe TRBD2 (5 bases). Trimming removed 4 bases at V and 1 base at J, with 19 bases between. This CDR3 has 17 amino acids. The germline CDR1 and CDR2 sequences are SGHNT and YYREEE (reference sequence). This CDR3 reads CASSVEMEVPGTDTQYF. The CDR3 DNA reads as TGTGCCAGCAGCGTTGAGATGGAGGTCCCTGGCACAGATACGCAGTATTTT.

The chain joins TRBV18 to TRBJ1-2; D is undetermined. Germline V gives CDR1 KGHSH, CDR2 LQKENI. The CDR3 contains 12 residues. V was pared by 1 base and J by 8 bases, with 8 bases between. For the CDR3, the DNA is TGTGCCAGCTCACCACTTGGCGGCGGCTACACCTTC. This encodes CASSPLGGGYTF.

The rearrangement uses TRBV7-2 and TRBJ2-2; the match to TRBD2 covers 8 bases. The germline V gene encodes CDR1 SGHTA and CDR2 FQGNSA. V lost 6 bases, J lost 4 bases, and 10 bases stayed unmatched. CDR3 size: 16 residues. This chain's CDR3 is CASRERGLAGTGELFF. Here the CDR3 DNA reads TGTGCCAGCAGAGAACGGGGGCTAGCGGGCACCGGGGAGCTGTTTTTT.